These 21 T cell receptor beta chains originate from one sample sequenced in a study of CD8 T cells in ankylosing spondylitis. TCRdb analysed the 5' RACE reads with MiXCR anew, one entry per CDR3 protein. Seen here are 150,000 to 200,000 distinct CDR3 sequences, around 13% observed once, and the top ten hold approximately 11%. Material: blood, either unsorted or a sorted T cell fraction (not recorded which). The receptors come from a female donor with ankylosing spondylitis or in good health (not recorded which).

V is TRBV11-3 and J is TRBJ2-5, with D tentatively TRBD1 (5 bases). V shed 5 bases and J shed 5 bases, with 12 bases lying between them. This CDR3 has 13 residues. From germline, CDR1 is SGHNT and CDR2 YENEEA. CDR3 amino acids: CASSPGISETQYF. In nucleotides, the CDR3 is TGTGCCAGCAGCCCAGGGATTTCGGAGACCCAGTACTTC.

This clonotype occurred many times. The chain links TRBV29-1 to TRBJ2-3, with 9 positions matching TRBD1. J lost 5 bases, V lost 5 bases, and 5 bases had no gene match. CDR3 length: 13 amino acids. CDR1 and CDR2 from the germline V gene are SQVTM and ANQGSEA. CDR3 protein: CSVNRGQGDTQYF. The CDR3 bases are TGCAGCGTTAACAGGGGGCAGGGAGATACGCAGTATTTT.

In this sample, this clonotype turned up many times. The chain joins TRBV15 to TRBJ2-4; D is ambiguous. Trimming removed 5 bases from V and 7 bases from J, with 6 bases in between. This CDR3 has 11 amino acids. Germline loops: CDR1 LNHNV, CDR2 YYDKDF (reference sequence). CDR3 in amino acids: CATSRVNIQYF. In DNA, the CDR3 is TGTGCCACCAGCCGGGTGAACATTCAGTACTTC.

This chain joins TRBV3-1 and TRBJ2-1; a weak D match, TRBD2 (5 bases). With 6 bases removed from V and 14 bases from J, the gap between germline ends came to 14 bases. This CDR3 has 11 amino acids. Germline V gene lookup returns CDR1 LGHDT and CDR2 YNNKEL (reference sequence). CDR3 bases: TGTGCCAGCAGGTTCGCGGGTAAGGAGTTCTTC. As protein: CASRFAGKEFF.

This clonotype was counted ten times or more. J is TRBJ2-7 and V is TRBV28, with no clear D. V was trimmed by 7 bases and J by 1 base, leaving 17 bases between them. The CDR3 runs to 15 residues. Germline assignment: CDR1 MDHEN and CDR2 SYDVKM. CDR3 DNA sequence: TGTGCCAGCATTTCAACAGCCCGACTTTCCTACGAGCAGTACTTC. Translated, it gives CASISTARLSYEQYF.

V and J are TRBV30 and TRBJ1-5; 8 bases match TRBD1. V was pared by 0 bases and J by 4 bases, with 8 bases of the junction left unmatched. The CDR3 runs 16 residues. The V gene's germline CDR1 is GTSNPN and CDR2 SVGIG (reference sequence). The CDR3 coding sequence is TGTGCCTGGAGTGTACGCGGACAGGGCGAAAATCAGCCCCAGCATTTT. Encoded protein: CAWSVRGQGENQPQHF. The full variable domain, in which reference TRBV30 and TRBJ1-5 provide the parts outside the CDR3, is SQTIHQWPATLVQPVGSPLSLECTVEGTSNPNLYWYRQAAGRGLQLLFYSVGIGQISSEVPQNLSASRPQDRQFILSSKKLLLSDSGFYLCAWSVRGQGENQPQHFGDGTRLSIL.

Notes on this clonotype: A much larger clone differs from this one at a single base, so this may be a read error. The rearrangement links TRBV12-3 or TRBV12-4 to TRBJ1-5; tentative D call: TRBD1 (6 bases). The CDR3 totals 15 residues. CDR3 amino acids: CACSKGGGRNQPQHF. CDR3 sequence (DNA): TGTGCCTGCAGTAAGGGGGGTGGTAGGAATCAGCCCCAGCATTTT.

The sample holds many counts of this clonotype. The rearrangement uses TRBV6-1 and TRBJ2-7; the D gene is possibly TRBD2 (6 bases). The germline gives CDR1 MNHNS, CDR2 SASEGT. V lost 4 bases and J lost 3, with 10 bases in between. CDR3 size: 13 residues. The CDR3 protein is CASSARLGYEQYF. CDR3 in DNA: TGTGCCAGCAGTGCCAGACTAGGCTACGAGCAGTACTTC.

This clonotype appeared many times. The chain has TRBV14 and TRBJ2-7; 14 bases fit TRBD2. V was pared by 6 bases and J by 3 bases, with 7 bases of the junction left unmatched. Germline loops: CDR1 SGHDN, CDR2 FVKESK. This CDR3 region has 16 residues. The CDR3 DNA is TGTGCCAGCAGGGGACTAGCGGGAGAGAAGGGCTACGAGCAGTACTTC. Residues: CASRGLAGEKGYEQYF.

This clonotype was detected ten times or more. V is TRBV20-1 and J is TRBJ2-3; D not certain. V was trimmed by 6 bases and J by 2 bases, leaving 15 bases between them. This CDR3 has 14 amino acids. CDR1 and CDR2 (germline): DFQATT, SNEGSKA (reference sequence). In DNA, the CDR3 is TGCAGTGCCTCTGCGAAAGGTCCCACAGATACGCAGTATTTT. Its protein is CSASAKGPTDTQYF.

V and J are TRBV7-8 and TRBJ2-5; 7 nucleotides align to TRBD2. Losses at the gene ends were 5 bases for V and 1 base for J; bases not matched to a gene: 7. The germline gives CDR1 SGHVS, CDR2 FQNEAQ. The CDR3 loop spans 15 amino acids. DNA for the CDR3: TGTGCCAGCAGCCCGGGGGGAGGGATCCAAGAGACCCAGTACTTC. It specifies CASSPGGGIQETQYF.

This clonotype appeared many times. This sequence joins TRBV4-3 and TRBJ1-1; unclear D gene. The CDR3 extends over 13 amino acids. Per the germline V gene, CDR1 is LGHNA and CDR2 is YSLEER. The V end lost 2 bases, the J end lost 1 base, and 5 bases lay between the germline ends. The CDR3 loop is CASSQSTNTEAFF. In DNA, the CDR3 is TGCGCCAGCAGCCAATCTACGAACACTGAAGCTTTCTTT.

This clonotype was counted only a few times. The J gene is TRBJ1-5, the V gene TRBV21-1; no check of the table's D call, TRBD1, against the DNA was made. TRBV21-1 is a listed pseudogene. The CDR3 runs 16 residues. The CDR3 sequence: CASSRDRGTGNQPQHF. CDR3 coding DNA: TGTGCCAGCAGCAGGGACAGGGGGACGGGCAATCAGCCCCAGCATTTT.

The sample holds many counts of this clonotype. This chain's CDR3 is CASSKNPRGGAGYTF. Here the CDR3 DNA reads TGTGCCAGCAGCAAGAACCCCAGGGGCGGGGCTGGCTACACCTTC. The gene calls are TRBV12-3 or TRBV12-4 and TRBJ1-2; possibly TRBD1 for D (6 bases). The CDR3 has 15 residues. The V gene lost 6 bases and the J gene lost 7 bases, with 21 bases spanning the gap.

This clonotype was observed at least ten times. This chain links TRBV5-1 with TRBJ2-7; D is unresolved. This CDR3 region has 14 residues. Germline values: CDR1 SGHRS, CDR2 YFSETQ. V lost 2 bases and J lost 2, with 11 bases in between. CDR3 DNA: TGCGCCAGCAGCTTCAACTCCGGTACCTACGAGCAGTACTTC. This encodes CASSFNSGTYEQYF.

This clonotype was found many times. V gene TRBV4-3 combines with J gene TRBJ1-1; D unclear. Germline V gives CDR1 LGHNA, CDR2 YSLEER. This CDR3 region has 14 residues. With 0 bases removed from V and 3 bases from J, the gap between germline ends came to 8 bases. CDR3 residues: CASSQDKVDTEAFF. The CDR3 DNA reads as TGCGCCAGCAGCCAAGATAAGGTGGACACTGAAGCTTTCTTT.

Comments on this clonotype: A clone one base away is much larger, so this may be a read error. The gene calls are TRBV12-3 or TRBV12-4 and TRBJ1-5, with D unresolved. The ends were cut back, 5 bases at V and 8 bases at J, with 10 bases in the middle. The CDR3 covers 12 residues. The CDR3 protein is CASSHLSEPQHF. For the CDR3, the DNA is TGTGCCAGCAGTCATTTGAGCGAGCCCCAGCATTTT.

This clonotype has just a few counts. The V call is TRBV13, the J call TRBJ2-1; 7 bases fit TRBD1. The CDR3 has 15 amino acids. Germline trimming cut 5 bases from V and 8 bases from J; bases unmatched to any gene: 12. CDR1 and CDR2 from the germline V gene are PRHDT and FYEKMQ (reference sequence). The CDR3: CASSPRTGLSHEQFF. The DNA of the CDR3 is TGTGCCAGCAGCCCCCGGACAGGCCTATCTCATGAGCAGTTCTTC.

The table lists this clonotype with many counts. This chain uses TRBV11-2 with TRBJ2-3; TRBD2 matches 11 bases. The CDR3 loop spans 15 amino acids. V shed 3 bases and J 4 bases; nucleotides not matched to a gene: 3. In germline, CDR1 is SGHAT, CDR2 FQNNGV. Here the CDR3 reads CASSFVLAGADTQYF. Here the CDR3 DNA reads TGTGCCAGCAGCTTCGTACTAGCGGGAGCAGATACGCAGTATTTT.

In this sample, this clonotype turned up many times. The gene calls are TRBV11-2 and TRBJ2-7; 8 bases are shared with TRBD2. The V and J ends lost 6 bases and 6 bases, in that order; junction bases with no gene match: 10. Per germline, CDR1 SGHAT and CDR2 FQNNGV. This CDR3 has 14 amino acids. CDR3 loop: CASSLGLAGSEQYF. CDR3 nucleotides: TGTGCCAGCAGTCTGGGGCTAGCGGGTTCCGAGCAGTACTTC.

The table lists this clonotype with many counts. The V and J genes are TRBV7-9 and TRBJ2-5; 9 nucleotides agree with TRBD2. V was clipped by 3 bases and J by 3 bases; unmatched bases: 5. Germline loops: CDR1 SEHNR, CDR2 FQNEAQ (reference sequence). The CDR3 is 15 residues long. The CDR3 nucleotides are TGTGCCAGCAGCTTCGCTTTAGCGGGAGAAGAGACCCAGTACTTC. This translates into CASSFALAGEETQYF.